The 20 T cell receptor beta chains given below trace back to one sample, sequenced in a study of T cells in Graves' hyperthyroidism and ophthalmopathy. Researchers amplified the TCR beta CDR3 regions from RNA transcripts. HTBI primers were used for first-round RT-PCR of the TCR CDR3. MiXCR, applied by TCRdb to the multiplex PCR reads, yields one record per CDR3 protein. The sample records approximately 600,000 distinct CDR3 sequences, around 14% being singletons. Sequencing was carried out using blood. These receptors came from a woman younger than 30 with Graves' ophthalmopathy.

As DNA, the CDR3 is TGTGCCAGCAGTTCACCGCCCGGGACAGGGGCTATCAATGAGCAGTTCTTC. Its translation: CASSSPPGTGAINEQFF. V gene TRBV11-2 combines with J gene TRBJ2-1; 10 positions agree with TRBD1. CDR1 is SGHAT and CDR2 is FQNNGV in the germline V gene. With 6 bases clipped from V and 6 bases from J, the junction kept 14 bases outside the gene matches. CDR3 length: 17 amino acids.

This clonotype was recorded at least ten times. The rearrangement links TRBV7-9 to TRBJ2-3; D not certain. The germline gives CDR1 SEHNR, CDR2 FQNEAQ (reference sequence). The CDR3 loop spans 16 amino acids. Trimming cost V 0 bases and J 1 base, with 11 bases left between them. Written as DNA, the CDR3 is TGTGCCAGCAGCTTAGCCCGCAGCCGCGGCACAGATACGCAGTATTTT. The encoded protein is CASSLARSRGTDTQYF.

This clonotype was counted only a few times. The gene calls are TRBV7-9 and TRBJ2-1; TRBD2 agrees at 9 bases. Germline trimming cut 5 bases from V and 2 bases from J; bases unmatched to any gene: 13. The germline V gene has CDR1 SEHNR and CDR2 FQNEAQ (reference sequence). This CDR3 spans 18 amino acids. CDR3 nucleotides: TGTGCCAGCAGCCGCAGCAATATAGCGGGAGTACCCTACAATGAGCAGTTCTTC. Residues: CASSRSNIAGVPYNEQFF.

This clonotype was recorded many times. The genes are TRBV20-1 and TRBJ1-2, with D perhaps matching TRBD1 (5 bases). Trimming pared 1 base from V and 6 bases from J, leaving 6 bases between. The CDR3 covers 11 residues. Germline loops: CDR1 DFQATT, CDR2 SNEGSKA (reference sequence). The CDR3 DNA sequence: TGCAGTGCTAGAGGAGGGGATGGCTACACCTTC. As protein: CSARGGDGYTF.

This clonotype has at least ten counts. V is TRBV7-2 and J is TRBJ2-3, with 8 bases lining up with TRBD2. The germline CDR1 and CDR2 sequences are SGHTA and FQGNSA. Trimming cost V 5 bases and J 3 bases; bases outside gene matches: 10. The CDR3 extends over 16 amino acids. The CDR3 region is CASSTPPGLGTDTQYF. CDR3 DNA: TGTGCCAGCAGCACACCTCCGGGACTAGGGACAGATACGCAGTATTTT.

A few counts support this clonotype. With a much larger clone just one base away, this may be a read error. The chain has TRBV20-1 and TRBJ1-3, with a tentative D call TRBD1 (5 bases). The CDR3 is made up of 17 amino acids. CDR1 is DFQATT and CDR2 is SNEGSKA in the germline V gene (reference sequence). The CDR3 DNA follows: TGCAGTGCTAGAGATCTCGCAGGGCGACTCTCTGGAAACACCATACATTTT. Translation gives CSARDLAGRLSGNTIHF.

This clonotype showed up many times. CDR3 nucleotides: TGTGCCAGCAGCTTAGTGTTTAGCGGGAGTCCGCAGGTAAACAATGAGCAGTTCTTC. Residues: CASSLVFSGSPQVNNEQFF. The genes are TRBV11-2 and TRBJ2-1, with 9 bases identical to TRBD2. Looked up from germline, CDR1 is SGHAT and CDR2 is FQNNGV. The CDR3 sequence is 19 residues long. J gave up 5 bases and V 1 base, and 15 bases lay outside the gene matches.

This clonotype has a count of ten or more. The genes are TRBV7-3 and TRBJ2-1; D unclear. The V gene's germline CDR1 is SGHTA and CDR2 FQGTGA. This CDR3 comprises 11 residues. The ends were cut back, 4 bases at V and 13 bases at J, with 11 bases in the middle. The CDR3 loop reads CASSSGSNQFF. CDR3 sequence (DNA): TGTGCCAGCAGCTCCGGGTCAAATCAGTTCTTC.

This clonotype was seen many times. This chain links TRBV12-3 or TRBV12-4 with TRBJ2-7, with D uncertain. The CDR3 runs 13 residues. V gave up 1 base and J gave up 5 bases, with 9 bases separating them. Here the CDR3 reads CASSLETLDEQYF. CDR3 in DNA: TGTGCCAGCAGTTTAGAGACTCTCGACGAGCAGTACTTC.

A note on this clonotype: A read error is possible here, since a much larger clone lies one base away. DNA of the CDR3: TGTGCCAGCAGGCCCGGGACAGGGCACTACGAGCAGTACTTC. Residues: CASRPGTGHYEQYF. The chain has TRBV3-1 and TRBJ2-7, with TRBD1 matching 9 bases. After removal of 6 bases from V and 3 bases from J, the junction contained 6 bases not matched to a gene. CDR1 and CDR2 (germline): LGHDT, YNNKEL (reference sequence). This CDR3 has 14 residues.

The chain is built from TRBV30 and TRBJ2-7; D remains unclear. The length of the CDR3 is 14 residues. Germline V gene lookup returns CDR1 GTSNPN and CDR2 SVGIG (reference sequence). Trimming removed 2 bases from V and 0 bases from J, with 11 bases in between. The CDR3 protein is CAWSTGVFSYEQYF. Written as DNA, the CDR3 is TGTGCCTGGAGTACGGGTGTTTTCTCCTACGAGCAGTACTTC.

This clonotype was seen repeatedly, ten times or more. The J gene is TRBJ2-1, the V gene TRBV6-2 or TRBV6-3; TRBD2 agrees at 11 bases. The germline CDR1 and CDR2 sequences are MNHEY and SVGEGT. Trimming took 2 bases from V and 5 from J; bases not matched to a gene: 2. This CDR3 has 15 amino acids. CDR3 DNA sequence: TGTGCCAGCAGTTACCCACTAGCGGGGGACAATGAGCAGTTCTTC. This encodes CASSYPLAGDNEQFF.

The rearrangement uses TRBV5-1 and TRBJ2-5; 10 bases match TRBD1. CDR1 SGHRS and CDR2 YFSETQ come from the germline V gene. There are 15 residues in the CDR3. V dropped 0 bases and J dropped 5; count of bases not matched to a gene: 4. Here the CDR3 DNA reads TGCGCCAGCAGCTTGGGACAGGGGGCGACGGAGACCCAGTACTTC. This encodes CASSLGQGATETQYF.

This clonotype was detected many times. This chain joins TRBV7-3 and TRBJ2-7; TRBD2 matches 8 bases. Germline assignment: CDR1 SGHTA and CDR2 FQGTGA. The CDR3 spans 13 residues. V was pared by 4 bases and J by 9 bases, with 8 bases of the junction left unmatched. The CDR3 bases are TGTGCCAGCAGCTCCAGGACTAGCTCGGTGCAGTACTTC. This encodes CASSSRTSSVQYF.

Details on this clonotype: Being one base from a much bigger clone, this may be a read error. The rearrangement links TRBV7-2 to TRBJ2-5, with D tentatively TRBD2 (7 bases). In germline, CDR1 is SGHTA, CDR2 FQGNSA. The CDR3 covers 13 residues. V lost 8 bases to trimming and J lost 5 bases, with 15 bases between them. The CDR3 reads CASGRGGSETQYF. CDR3 nucleotide sequence: TGTGCCAGCGGCAGGGGCGGGAGTGAGACCCAGTACTTC.

In this sample, this clonotype turned up many times. The chain recombines TRBV18 with TRBJ2-3; D may be TRBD1 or TRBD2 (5 bases each). Germline CDR1 KGHSH, CDR2 LQKENI. This CDR3 has 13 amino acids. The V end was cut by 5 bases, the J end by 8 bases, with 14 bases between. This chain's CDR3 is CASSWDPDGTQYF. As DNA, the CDR3 is TGTGCCAGCTCATGGGACCCAGACGGTACGCAGTATTTT.

At least ten counts were recorded for this clonotype. The chain is built from TRBV5-1 and TRBJ1-3, with TRBD1 matching 9 bases. The CDR3 is 18 residues long. After removal of 2 bases from V and 0 bases from J, the junction contained 9 bases not matched to a gene. Germline V lookup: CDR1 SGHRS, CDR2 YFSETQ. This CDR3 reads CASSFTGGVPRSGNTIYF. In DNA form, the CDR3 reads TGCGCCAGCAGCTTCACAGGGGGCGTCCCCCGCTCTGGAAACACCATATATTTT.

This clonotype was counted ten times or more. V usage is TRBV30 and J usage is TRBJ2-7, with D tentatively TRBD1 (6 bases). The V end was cut by 3 bases, the J end by 5 bases, with 14 bases between. CDR3 length: 13 residues. Per germline, CDR1 GTSNPN and CDR2 SVGIG (reference sequence). The CDR3 reads CAWRERGSHEQYF. The DNA for the CDR3 is TGTGCCTGGAGAGAAAGGGGGTCCCACGAGCAGTACTTC.

This clonotype was counted at least ten times. The gene calls are TRBV28 and TRBJ1-2, with TRBD1 matching over 7 bases. CDR1 is MDHEN and CDR2 is SYDVKM in the germline V gene. Germline trimming cut 10 bases from V and 4 bases from J; bases unmatched to any gene: 15. The CDR3 is made up of 15 amino acids. The CDR3 bases are TGTGCCACCCAGTTTCAAGGGACAGCGGGCTATGGCTACACCTTC. It yields the protein CATQFQGTAGYGYTF.

This clonotype was counted at least ten times. The chain recombines TRBV7-2 with TRBJ2-3, with 7 nucleotides matching TRBD2. From germline, CDR1 is SGHTA and CDR2 FQGNSA. V lost 0 bases, J lost 4 bases, and 4 bases stayed unmatched. The CDR3 spans 15 residues. CDR3 nucleotides: TGTGCCAGCAGCTTAGCCGGGAGGAGGTCAGATACGCAGTATTTT. Translated, it gives CASSLAGRRSDTQYF.